This is a list of T cell receptor beta chains from one sample in a study of blood T cell repertoires in COVID-19. Profiling relied on immunoSEQ multiplex PCR, and the TCRdb table lists in-frame clones only, not all of them. The data contain about 240,000 clones, about 87% of them singletons. The sample was peripheral blood. These receptor sequences come from a woman aged 70 to 79 with active or convalescent COVID-19. CDR3s include the opening cysteine and the closing phenylalanine or tryptophan. A D gene is named only where the DNA matches it firmly. The size of a clone is reported for some rows only, either as once, few or many, or as a class for expanded clones.

CDR3 protein,CDR3 DNA,clone size,D gene,V gene,J gene
CASSLDRGGVEKLFF,TGTGCCAGCAGCCTGGACAGGGGAGGTGTTGAAAAACTGTTTTTT,-,TRBD1,TRBV7-2,TRBJ1-4
CASSNRVGGYTF,TGTGCCAGTAGTAACAGGGTTGGTGGCTACACCTTC,-,-,TRBV19,TRBJ1-2
CASSLPVIGGGEKLFF,TGCGCCAGCAGCCTTCCCGTGATTGGGGGAGGCGAAAAACTGTTTTTT,-,-,TRBV4-1,TRBJ1-4
CASSRGLYEQYF,TGCGCCAGCAGTCGGGGTCTCTACGAGCAGTACTTC,-,-,TRBV5-1,TRBJ2-7
CASSVMSGQETQYF,TGTGCCAGCAGCGTCATGTCTGGGCAGGAGACCCAGTACTTC,-,-,TRBV7-6,TRBJ2-5
CSAQEGVGYTF,TGCAGCGCCCAGGAAGGGGTTGGCTACACCTTC,-,-,TRBV29-1,TRBJ1-2
CASSATGYNEQFF,TGTGCCAGCAGTGCGACAGGCTACAATGAGCAGTTCTTC,-,-,TRBV12-3/TRBV12-4,TRBJ2-1
CASSQVGRANEKLFF,TGCGCCAGCAGCCAAGTCGGGCGGGCTAATGAAAAACTGTTTTTT,once,-,TRBV4-1,TRBJ1-4
CASSSPGIRAGELFF,TGTGCCAGCAGCTCGCCAGGGATAAGGGCCGGGGAGCTGTTTTTT,-,-,TRBV11-2,TRBJ2-2
CATSRDSGTGGEQYF,TGTGCCACCAGCAGAGACTCCGGGACAGGGGGCGAGCAGTACTTC,-,TRBD1,TRBV15,TRBJ2-7
CASSNRAGGLMNEQFF,TGTGCCAGCAGTAATCGAGCGGGGGGGCTGATGAATGAGCAGTTCTTC,-,TRBD2,TRBV27,TRBJ2-1
CSAEQTYEQYF,TGCAGTGCCGAACAGACCTACGAGCAGTACTTC,-,-,TRBV20-1,TRBJ2-7
CASSYTGDSPLHF,TGTGCCAGCAGTTATACAGGGGATTCACCCCTCCACTTT,-,TRBD1,TRBV27,TRBJ1-6
CASSLGQGPYEQYF,TGTGCCAGTAGTCTCGGACAGGGTCCCTACGAGCAGTACTTC,-,TRBD1,TRBV19,TRBJ2-7
CASSIWTRGNTEAFF,TGTGCCAGTAGTATATGGACCAGGGGAAACACTGAAGCTTTCTTT,-,-,TRBV19,TRBJ1-1
CASATAPEAEAFF,TGTGCCAGTGCAACAGCCCCGGAGGCTGAAGCTTTCTTT,once,-,TRBV19,TRBJ1-1
CAISGPSRGGYGYTF,TGTGCCATCAGCGGACCGTCCCGGGGGGGATATGGCTACACCTTC,-,-,TRBV10-3,TRBJ1-2
CASSLLAKGDTEAFF,TGTGCCAGCAGCTTACTCGCCAAGGGGGACACTGAAGCTTTCTTT,-,-,TRBV7-9,TRBJ1-1
CASRVWPMVREQYF,TGTGCCAGCAGGGTCTGGCCGATGGTCCGCGAGCAGTACTTC,-,-,TRBV5-8,TRBJ2-7
CASSLASYEQYF,TGTGCCAGCAGCTTAGCATCCTACGAGCAGTACTTC,-,-,TRBV11-2,TRBJ2-7
CASSWGRQGMTTQFF,TGTGCCAGCAGCTGGGGGAGGCAGGGTATGACAACCCAGTTCTTC,-,-,TRBV5-6,TRBJ2-1
CASSLGDRGYEQYF,TGTGCCAGCAGCTTGGGGGACAGGGGCTACGAGCAGTACTTC,-,TRBD1,TRBV11-2,TRBJ2-7
CASSLARQPYGEAFF,TGCGCCAGCAGCTTGGCCCGACAGCCTTATGGAGAAGCTTTCTTT,-,-,TRBV5-1,TRBJ1-1
CASSQATATEAFF,TGCGCCAGCAGCCAAGCGACAGCCACTGAAGCTTTCTTT,-,-,TRBV4-3,TRBJ1-1
CAIRSPGAETQYF,TGTGCCATCAGATCTCCAGGGGCAGAGACCCAGTACTTC,-,-,TRBV10-3,TRBJ2-5
CSVGATGGTEAFF,TGCAGCGTTGGTGCGACAGGGGGCACTGAAGCTTTCTTT,-,TRBD1,TRBV29-1,TRBJ1-1
CASRDSRYEQYF,TGTGCCAGCAGGGACTCTCGGTACGAGCAGTACTTC,-,-,TRBV6-5,TRBJ2-7
CASSPAGGPEAFF,TGTGCCAGCTCACCGGCAGGGGGCCCTGAAGCTTTCTTT,-,TRBD1,TRBV18,TRBJ1-1
CASSHLAVLQETQYF,TGTGCCAGCAGCCACTTGGCGGTGCTCCAAGAGACCCAGTACTTC,-,-,TRBV3-1/TRBV3-2,TRBJ2-5
CASSPGGTGYTF,TGTGCCAGTTCCCCAGGGGGAACCGGCTACACCTTC,-,TRBD1,TRBV19,TRBJ1-2
CASSQVVSGTGELAFF,TGCGCCAGCAGCCAGGTCGTTTCCGGGACAGGGGAGCTGGCTTTCTTT,-,TRBD1,TRBV4-1,TRBJ1-1
CASSNLGRRPSYNEQFF,TGTGCCAGCAGCAACCTGGGCCGCAGGCCTTCCTACAATGAGCAGTTCTTC,-,-,TRBV9,TRBJ2-1
CASSSRGPNQPQHF,TGTGCCAGCAGCTCCCGAGGGCCGAATCAGCCCCAGCATTTT,-,-,TRBV5-6,TRBJ1-5
CASSFGQGEAFF,TGTGCCAGCTCATTTGGACAGGGTGAGGCTTTCTTT,-,TRBD1,TRBV18,TRBJ1-1
CASSHGQLLGNQPQHF,TGTGCCAGTAGCCACGGACAGCTTCTAGGGAATCAGCCCCAGCATTTT,-,-,TRBV19,TRBJ1-5
CASRKMAGGPLAKNIQYF,TGCGCCAGCAGGAAGATGGCGGGGGGGCCGTTAGCCAAAAACATTCAGTACTTC,-,TRBD2,TRBV4-1,TRBJ2-4
CATSKGQARTYEQYF,TGTGCCACCAGTAAGGGACAGGCCCGCACCTACGAGCAGTACTTC,-,TRBD1,TRBV24-1,TRBJ2-7
CATSDFPPRFSGGNYNEQFF,TGTGCCACCAGTGATTTTCCGCCCCGGTTTAGCGGGGGAAATTACAATGAGCAGTTCTTC,-,TRBD2,TRBV24-1,TRBJ2-1
CASSPRTGAGNTIYF,TGCGCCAGCAGCCCCCGGACAGGGGCTGGAAACACCATATATTTT,-,TRBD1,TRBV4-3,TRBJ1-3
CASSLTGGAAFF,TGTGCCAGCAGTCTTACAGGGGGCGCCGCTTTCTTT,-,TRBD1,TRBV3-1/TRBV3-2,TRBJ1-1
CASAGQVTNNEQFF,TGTGCCAGTGCGGGACAGGTAACTAACAATGAGCAGTTCTTC,-,TRBD1,TRBV19,TRBJ2-1
CASSSQGWIAKNIQYF,TGTGCCAGCAGTTCGCAGGGGTGGATAGCCAAAAACATTCAGTACTTC,-,-,TRBV5-4,TRBJ2-4
CASSFLTGISTDTQYF,TGTGCCAGCAGCTTCCTGACAGGGATCAGCACAGATACGCAGTATTTT,-,TRBD1,TRBV5-6,TRBJ2-3
CASSSVIGGKLFF,TGTGCCAGCAGCTCGGTCATCGGAGGAAAACTGTTTTTT,-,-,TRBV7-2,TRBJ1-4
CASKTGENQPQHF,TGTGCCAGTAAGACGGGGGAGAATCAGCCCCAGCATTTT,-,-,TRBV19,TRBJ1-5
CASTAQGTEAFF,TGCGCCAGCACCGCCCAGGGGACTGAAGCTTTCTTT,-,-,TRBV5-1,TRBJ1-1
CASSLGDQGFYGYTF,TGTGCCAGCAGCTTAGGTGACCAGGGATTCTATGGCTACACCTTC,-,-,TRBV11-2,TRBJ1-2
CAISTDRELSGELFF,TGTGCCATCAGTACGGACAGGGAATTATCCGGGGAGCTGTTTTTT,-,TRBD1,TRBV10-3,TRBJ2-2
CASSLDGALTGSGNTIYF,TGTGCCAGCAGCTTAGATGGGGCCTTAACCGGCTCTGGAAACACCATATATTTT,-,-,TRBV7-8,TRBJ1-3
CSVVIGGTDTQYF,TGCAGCGTTGTGATAGGGGGAACAGATACGCAGTATTTT,-,-,TRBV29-1,TRBJ2-3
CASSQVKGNRGHQPQHF,TGCGCCAGCAGCCAAGTGAAGGGGAACAGGGGCCATCAGCCCCAGCATTTT,-,TRBD1,TRBV4-1,TRBJ1-5